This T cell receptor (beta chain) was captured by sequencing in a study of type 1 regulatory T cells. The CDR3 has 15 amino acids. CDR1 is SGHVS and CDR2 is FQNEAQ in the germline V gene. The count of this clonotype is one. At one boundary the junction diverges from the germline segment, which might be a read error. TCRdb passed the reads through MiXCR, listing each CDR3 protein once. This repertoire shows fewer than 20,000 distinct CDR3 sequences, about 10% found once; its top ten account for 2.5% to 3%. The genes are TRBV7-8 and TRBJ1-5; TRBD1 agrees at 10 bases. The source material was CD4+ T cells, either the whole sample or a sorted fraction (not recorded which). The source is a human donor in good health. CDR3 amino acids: CASSLEGQGNHPQHF. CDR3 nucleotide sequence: TGTGCCAGCAGCTTAGAGGGACAGGGGAATCACCCCCAGCATTTT.